The 13 T cell receptor beta chains below come from one sample, sequenced in a study of type 1 and type 2 diabetes patients. The PCR template was genomic DNA. Amplification of the beta chain CDR3 used 30 forward and 13 reverse multiplex primers. TCRdb independently ran MiXCR on the multiplex PCR reads; one entry per CDR3 protein. The sample consists of about 270,000 distinct CDR3 sequences, around 47% of them appearing once. Sequences were obtained from peripheral blood mononuclear cells (PBMCs). The receptors were gathered from a man aged 18 to 29 with type 2 diabetes.

The rearrangement links TRBV7-9 to TRBJ2-7, with 9 bases lining up with TRBD2. The germline V gene has CDR1 SEHNR and CDR2 FQNEAQ (reference sequence). This CDR3 comprises 15 residues. V shed 5 bases, J shed 5 bases, and the junction held 10 bases outside the gene matches. The CDR3 loop is CASSLLPGLAHEQYF. DNA for the CDR3: TGTGCCAGCAGCCTTCTCCCGGGACTAGCCCACGAGCAGTACTTC.

This chain uses TRBV11-2 with TRBJ2-7, with 8 bases that match TRBD1. The CDR3 is 12 amino acids. In germline, CDR1 is SGHAT, CDR2 FQNNGV. After removal of 3 bases from V and 12 bases from J, the junction contained 7 bases not matched to a gene. The CDR3 here is CASSFDRGVWYF. CDR3 coding DNA: TGTGCCAGCAGCTTTGACAGGGGCGTTTGGTACTTC.

The rearrangement joins TRBV19 to TRBJ2-4; D unclear. Germline V gene lookup returns CDR1 LNHDA and CDR2 SQIVND (reference sequence). The CDR3 extends over 12 amino acids. The V end lost 7 bases, the J end lost 2 bases, and 6 bases lay between the germline ends. In nucleotides, the CDR3 is TGTGCCAGTATTGACACCAAAAACATTCAGTACTTC. It codes for CASIDTKNIQYF.

The rearrangement uses TRBV7-3 and TRBJ2-7; D call uncertain. The CDR3 is 14 residues long. Between the trimmed V and J ends, which lost 5 bases and 4 bases, there was a span of 15 bases. Germline V gives CDR1 SGHTA, CDR2 FQGTGA. The CDR3 sequence: CASSATGSYYEQYF. CDR3 nucleotides: TGTGCCAGCAGCGCAACCGGTTCTTATTACGAGCAGTACTTC.

This chain connects TRBV29-1 to TRBJ2-3; perhaps TRBD2 as D (6 bases). This CDR3 is built from 15 residues. CDR1 SQVTM and CDR2 ANQGSEA come from the germline V gene. Trimming cost V 1 base and J 0 bases, with 11 bases left between them. In nucleotides, the CDR3 is TGCAGCGTTGAAGTGGGGGGAGCTAGCACAGATACGCAGTATTTT. This translates into CSVEVGGASTDTQYF.

The chain has TRBV6-6 and TRBJ2-1, with 8 bases aligning to TRBD1. The ends lost 6 bases at V and 7 bases at J; junction bases unmatched: 8. Germline CDR1 and CDR2: MNHNY and SVGAGI (reference sequence). The CDR3 has 14 amino acids. CDR3 amino acids: CASRETGAANEQFF. As DNA, the CDR3 is TGTGCCAGCAGAGAGACAGGGGCGGCAAATGAGCAGTTCTTC.

This clonotype appeared many times. This chain connects TRBV19 to TRBJ2-1; D remains ambiguous. The CDR3 totals 14 residues. V lost 1 base and J lost 4, with 8 bases in between. Per germline, CDR1 LNHDA and CDR2 SQIVND (reference sequence). CDR3 in amino acids: CASSIASSYNEQFF. The CDR3 bases are TGTGCCAGTAGTATAGCAAGCAGTTACAATGAGCAGTTCTTC.

This chain links TRBV7-3 with TRBJ1-1; tentatively, D is TRBD1 (5 bases). V lost 2 bases to trimming and J lost 1 base, with 8 bases between them. The V gene's germline CDR1 is SGHTA and CDR2 FQGTGA. The CDR3 contains 14 residues. The DNA of the CDR3 is TGTGCCAGCAGCTTAGCGGGGGGGAACACTGAAGCTTTCTTT. This gives the protein CASSLAGGNTEAFF.

Remarks on this clonotype: At one end, the junction sequence differs from germline, possibly due to a read error. The chain combines TRBV19 with TRBJ2-2; TRBD2 aligns across 7 bases. Germline CDR1 is LNHDA and CDR2 is SQIVND (reference sequence). The CDR3 covers 16 residues. The DNA for the CDR3 is TGTGCCAGTAGTTTACTCGCGGGAGCGAACATCGGGGAGCTGTTTTTT. This codes for CASSLLAGANIGELFF.

The rearrangement links TRBV7-8 to TRBJ2-3, with 8 positions matching TRBD2. The junction had 7 bases not matched to a gene; V was cut back by 6 bases and J by 2 bases. Looked up from germline, CDR1 is SGHVS and CDR2 is FQNEAQ. This CDR3 spans 15 amino acids. In DNA form, the CDR3 reads TGTGCCAGCAGGTCTACTAGCGGCTTCACAGATACGCAGTATTTT. This codes for CASRSTSGFTDTQYF.

The V call is TRBV5-5, the J call TRBJ1-1, with a tentative D call TRBD1 (5 bases). CDR3 length: 16 residues. Between the trimmed V and J ends, which lost 0 bases and 4 bases, there was a span of 16 bases. The germline CDR1 and CDR2 sequences are SGHKS and YYEKEE (reference sequence). CDR3 DNA sequence: TGTGCCAGCAGCTTGGAGGGATTTGGGGGGGGCACTGAAGCTTTCTTT. Translation gives CASSLEGFGGGTEAFF.

This chain uses TRBV5-5 with TRBJ1-4; D possibly corresponds to TRBD1 (5 bases). V lost 2 bases and J lost 8, with 19 bases in between. The CDR3 has 16 amino acids. Germline CDR1 SGHKS, CDR2 YYEKEE (reference sequence). The CDR3 bases are TGTGCCAGCAGCTTAGTCCCCGGGAAGGAGGGGGAAAAACTGTTTTTT. Translating gives CASSLVPGKEGEKLFF. Combining the CDR3 with reference TRBV5-5 and TRBJ1-4 gives the whole variable domain DAGVTQSPTHLIKTRGQQVTLRCSPISGHKSVSWYQQVLGQGPQFIFQYYEKEERGRGNFPDRFSARQFPNYSSELNVNALLLGDSALYLCASSLVPGKEGEKLFFGSGTQLSVL.

This rearrangement joins TRBV13 to TRBJ2-3; no reliable D call. From germline, CDR1 is PRHDT and CDR2 FYEKMQ (reference sequence). CDR3 length: 16 residues. V gave up 0 bases and J gave up 0 bases, with 10 bases separating them. The CDR3 is CASSLGLGTSTDTQYF. CDR3 DNA: TGTGCCAGCAGCTTAGGCTTGGGAACTAGCACAGATACGCAGTATTTT.